This TCR beta chain was sequenced for a study of T cell repertoires in ileal Crohn's disease. Generated by immunoSEQ multiplex PCR, the TCRdb table keeps only in-frame clones and is missing some. The sample has some 13,000 clones, roughly three quarters seen once; the top ten hold approximately 17%. In this sample, this clone turned up once. The sequence was obtained from an adult with Crohn's disease. Sequencing input: ileal tissue.

CDR3 amino acids: CASSLEGPRGYEQYF. The CDR3 DNA reads TGTGCCAGCAGCTTGGAAGGGCCCCGGGGATACGAGCAGTACTTC. The chain uses TRBV5-4 and TRBJ2-7; tentative D call: TRBD2 (5 bases). This CDR3 has 15 amino acids. V lost 0 bases to trimming and J lost 4 bases, with 14 bases between them. Germline V gives CDR1 SGHNT, CDR2 YYREEE (reference sequence). Variable domain in full (rest from reference TRBV5-4 and TRBJ2-7): ETGVTQSPTHLIKTRGQQVTLRCSSQSGHNTVSWYQQALGQGPQFIFQYYREEENGRGNFPPRFSGLQFPNYSSELNVNALELDDSALYLCASSLEGPRGYEQYFGPGTRLTVT.